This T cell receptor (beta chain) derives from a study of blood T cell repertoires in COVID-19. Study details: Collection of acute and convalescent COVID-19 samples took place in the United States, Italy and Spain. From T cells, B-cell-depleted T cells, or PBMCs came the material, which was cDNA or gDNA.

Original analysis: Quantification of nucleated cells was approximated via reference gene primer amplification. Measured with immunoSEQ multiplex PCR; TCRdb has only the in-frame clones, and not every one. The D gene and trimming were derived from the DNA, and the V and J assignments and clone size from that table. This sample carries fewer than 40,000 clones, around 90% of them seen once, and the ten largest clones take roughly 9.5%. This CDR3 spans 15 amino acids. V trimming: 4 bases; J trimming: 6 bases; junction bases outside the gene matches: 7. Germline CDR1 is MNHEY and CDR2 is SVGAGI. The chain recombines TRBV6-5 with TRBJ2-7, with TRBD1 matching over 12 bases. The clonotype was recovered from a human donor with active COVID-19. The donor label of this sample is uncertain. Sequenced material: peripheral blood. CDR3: CASSWGQGAYGEQYF. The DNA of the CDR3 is TGTGCCAGCAGTTGGGGACAGGGGGCGTATGGCGAGCAGTACTTC.